The 14 T cell receptor beta chains below were found in one sample sequenced in a study of stem cell transplantation in POMP-related autoinflammatory disease (dated by TCRdb to 2020 to 2022). The sample's time point label, decoded: before hematopoietic stem cell transplant. Receptor amplification or capture employed the immunoSEQ multiplex PCR assay. The table comes from immuneACCESS by way of TCRdb, which keeps in-frame sequences with V and J called. Part of the clones is missing from these tables; in studies checked, under half for an unresolved V gene and the rest for unknown reasons. This sample comprises 33,000 or so clones, approximately 86% of them detected only once. The top ten clones comprise over 0.6% of the sample. Material: CD4+ T cells from PBMCs, obtained before stem cell transplantation. These receptors were taken from a human donor with POMP-related autoinflammation and immune dysregulation (PRAID).

This chain connects TRBV18 to TRBJ1-6, with TRBD1 matching over 7 bases. V lost 6 bases and J lost 10; bases outside the gene matches: 9. The CDR3 runs to 14 residues. Germline values: CDR1 KGHSH, CDR2 LQKENI. Here the CDR3 reads CASSPDRSFSPLHF. Written as DNA, the CDR3 is TGTGCCAGCTCCCCGGACAGGTCTTTCTCACCCCTCCACTTT.

V gene TRBV7-3 combines with J gene TRBJ1-1; 7 nucleotides agree with TRBD1. The germline gives CDR1 SGHTA, CDR2 FQGTGA. With V trimmed by 5 bases and J by 5 bases, 5 bases remained unmatched. CDR3 size: 13 residues. CDR3 nucleotides: TGTGCCAGCAGCATTGACAGGGATACTGAAGCTTTCTTT. This codes for CASSIDRDTEAFF.

A note on this clone: Distinct nucleotide sequences in the sample also encode this CDR3. V usage is TRBV20-1 and J usage is TRBJ2-7; D is unresolved. The CDR3 sequence is 11 residues long. Between the trimmed V and J ends, which lost 0 bases and 3 bases, there was a span of 3 bases. Germline V gives CDR1 DFQATT, CDR2 SNEGSKA (reference sequence). CDR3 DNA sequence: TGCAGTGCTAGAGACAGCTACGAGCAGTACTTC. Translation gives CSARDSYEQYF.

The V call is TRBV28, the J call TRBJ2-7, with D perhaps matching TRBD1 (6 bases). Germline V gene data show CDR1 as MDHEN and CDR2 as SYDVKM. V was trimmed by 6 bases and J by 0 bases, leaving 9 bases between them. The CDR3 loop spans 13 amino acids. In nucleotides, the CDR3 is TGTGCCAGCAGCAGGGGTTCCTCCTACGAGCAGTACTTC. The encoded protein is CASSRGSSYEQYF. The complete variable domain, with remaining parts taken from reference TRBV28 and TRBJ2-7, reads DVKVTQSSRYLVKRTGEKVFLECVQDMDHENMFWYRQDPGLGLRLIYFSYDVKMKEKGDIPEGYSVSREKKERFSLILESASTNQTSMYLCASSRGSSYEQYFGPGTRLTVT.

V is TRBV27 and J is TRBJ1-1; D is possibly TRBD1 (6 bases). From germline, CDR1 is MNHEY and CDR2 SMNVEV (reference sequence). The CDR3 is made up of 15 amino acids. With 2 bases removed from V and 4 bases from J, the gap between germline ends came to 14 bases. CDR3 region: CASSLAGQGSTEAFF. CDR3 coding DNA: TGTGCCAGCAGTTTAGCAGGTCAGGGGTCCACTGAAGCTTTCTTT.

This chain uses TRBV28 with TRBJ2-6, with 8 bases matching TRBD1. The J segment lost 0 bases and the V segment lost 6 bases, leaving 10 bases of the junction unmatched. This CDR3 comprises 18 residues. Germline loops: CDR1 MDHEN, CDR2 SYDVKM. For the CDR3, the DNA is TGTGCCAGCAGCCCCCCGACAGGGGCGAGCTCTGGGGCCAACGTCCTGACTTTC. Residues: CASSPPTGASSGANVLTF.

The rearrangement joins TRBV6-1 to TRBJ2-3, with D perhaps given as TRBD1 or TRBD2 (5 bases each). The CDR3 loop spans 16 amino acids. Germline assignment: CDR1 MNHNS and CDR2 SASEGT. V gave up 2 bases and J gave up 4 bases, with 16 bases separating them. The CDR3 DNA reads as TGTGCCAGCAGTGAACCCGGGGACCCCGGGGCAGATACGCAGTATTTT. Translated, it gives CASSEPGDPGADTQYF.

The chain has TRBV19 and TRBJ1-5; a possible D gene is TRBD1 (5 bases). The germline V and J ends were trimmed by 6 bases and 7 bases, with 13 bases remaining between them. The CDR3 runs 13 residues. CDR1 and CDR2 (germline): LNHDA, SQIVND (reference sequence). The CDR3 bases are TGTGCCAGTAGCGTTGGGGGGGGACAGCCCCAGCATTTT. This encodes CASSVGGGQPQHF. Together with reference TRBV19 and TRBJ1-5, the CDR3 gives the full variable domain: DGGITQSPKYLFRKEGQNVTLSCEQNLNHDAMYWYRQDPGQGLRLIYYSQIVNDFQKGDIAEGYSVSREKKESFPLTVTSAQKNPTAFYLCASSVGGGQPQHFGDGTRLSIL.

This rearrangement joins TRBV11-2 to TRBJ2-2; 7 bases match TRBD1. The germline CDR1 and CDR2 sequences are SGHAT and FQNNGV. CDR3 length equals 16 residues. With V trimmed by 5 bases and J by 1 base, 7 bases remained unmatched. CDR3 bases: TGTGCCAGCAGCCTACAGGGGATAGAGAACACCGGGGAGCTGTTTTTT. Translating gives CASSLQGIENTGELFF.

The J gene is TRBJ1-5, the V gene TRBV30; D is possibly TRBD1 (5 bases). The germline CDR1 and CDR2 sequences are GTSNPN and SVGIG (reference sequence). The CDR3 is 13 residues long. The V end was cut by 2 bases, the J end by 6 bases, with 11 bases between. Here the CDR3 reads CAWSLEGSQPQHF. The CDR3 DNA reads TGTGCCTGGAGTCTTGAGGGGAGTCAGCCCCAGCATTTT.

V and J are TRBV11-3 and TRBJ2-3; 10 bases match TRBD2. CDR3 length: 15 amino acids. In germline, CDR1 is SGHNT, CDR2 YENEEA. The junction had 4 bases not matched to a gene; V was cut back by 5 bases and J by 2 bases. The CDR3 loop reads CASSEAGGPTDTQYF. The DNA for the CDR3 is TGTGCCAGCAGCGAAGCGGGGGGGCCCACAGATACGCAGTATTTT.

The chain couples TRBV7-9 to TRBJ2-7, with TRBD2 matching 11 bases. This CDR3 contains 18 residues. J gave up 5 bases and V 3 bases, and 15 bases lay outside the gene matches. CDR1 and CDR2 (germline): SEHNR, FQNEAQ (reference sequence). DNA for the CDR3: TGTGCCAGCAGCTTCCCCCGGGGGCGTAGCGGGAGGGTCAACGAGCAGTACTTC. It is translated as CASSFPRGRSGRVNEQYF.

The chain recombines TRBV9 with TRBJ2-5; D remains ambiguous. This CDR3 is built from 12 residues. The germline gives CDR1 SGDLS, CDR2 YYNGEE. Trimming took 3 bases from V and 5 from J, leaving 8 bases between them. CDR3 amino acids: CASSGLQETQYF. The DNA of the CDR3 is TGTGCCAGCAGCGGACTCCAGGAGACCCAGTACTTC.

This clone was seen a handful of times. The gene calls are TRBV5-1 and TRBJ1-1; 10 nucleotides match TRBD1. CDR1 is SGHRS and CDR2 is YFSETQ in the germline V gene. J was trimmed by 13 bases and V by 5 bases; bases with no gene match: 8. The CDR3 consists of 12 residues. CDR3 sequence reads: CASSWDRGPVFF. The CDR3 coding sequence is TGCGCCAGCAGTTGGGACAGGGGCCCGGTTTTCTTT.